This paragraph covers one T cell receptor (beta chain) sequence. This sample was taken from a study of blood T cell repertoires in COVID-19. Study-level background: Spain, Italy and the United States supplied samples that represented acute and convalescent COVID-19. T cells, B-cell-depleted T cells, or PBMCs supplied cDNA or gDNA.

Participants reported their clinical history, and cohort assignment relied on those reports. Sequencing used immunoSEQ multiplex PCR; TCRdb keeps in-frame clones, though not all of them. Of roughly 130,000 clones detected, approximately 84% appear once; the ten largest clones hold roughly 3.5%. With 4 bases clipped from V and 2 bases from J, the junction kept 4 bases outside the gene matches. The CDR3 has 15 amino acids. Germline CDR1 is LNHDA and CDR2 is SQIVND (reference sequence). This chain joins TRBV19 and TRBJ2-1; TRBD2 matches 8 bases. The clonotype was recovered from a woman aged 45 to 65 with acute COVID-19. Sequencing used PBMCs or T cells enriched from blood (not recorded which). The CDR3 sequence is CASSRTSPTYNEQFF. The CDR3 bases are TGTGCCAGTAGTAGGACTAGCCCGACCTACAATGAGCAGTTCTTC.